These 26 T cell receptor beta chains originate from one sample sequenced in a study of identical twins. TCRdb re-derived calls from the 5' RACE reads in MiXCR, one entry per CDR3 protein. The sample yields a few hundred thousand distinct CDR3 sequences, roughly a quarter seen once. This sample also belongs to another study, concerning T cells expressing NK-cell markers.

Sequenced sample: CD4+ T cells sorted from blood. These receptors were collected from a woman between 18 and 30 years old in good health.

The CDR3 coding sequence is TGTGCCAGCAGCCAAAACGGACTAGCGGGTGAGTTGCAGTTCTTC. It specifies CASSQNGLAGELQFF. This rearrangement joins TRBV14 to TRBJ2-1; 11 bases match TRBD2. The CDR3 consists of 15 residues. Germline V CDR1 and CDR2: SGHDN, FVKESK. J was trimmed by 12 bases and V by 2 bases; bases with no gene match: 9.

This clonotype has at least ten counts. J is TRBJ1-2 and V is TRBV29-1; D remains ambiguous. The CDR3 is made up of 12 amino acids. CDR1 SQVTM and CDR2 ANQGSEA come from the germline V gene. V lost 7 bases, J lost 0 bases, and 9 bases lay in between. The CDR3 DNA is TGCAGCGCGAACACGCCTAACTATGGCTACACCTTC. Protein: CSANTPNYGYTF. The full variable domain, in which reference TRBV29-1 and TRBJ1-2 provide the parts outside the CDR3, is SAVISQKPSRDICQRGTSLTIQCQVDSQVTMMFWYRQQPGQSLTLIATANQGSEATYESGFVIDKFPISRPNLTFSTLTVSNMSPEDSSIYLCSANTPNYGYTFGSGTRLTVV.

This clonotype has just a few counts. The chain carries TRBV5-5 and TRBJ1-6; maybe TRBD1 (6 bases). CDR3 length: 16 residues. The V and J ends lost 4 bases and 14 bases respectively, with 25 bases between them. The V gene's germline CDR1 is SGHKS and CDR2 YYEKEE (reference sequence). The CDR3: CASSDPSRDTLKSLHF. Here the CDR3 DNA reads TGTGCCAGCAGCGACCCGAGCCGGGACACGCTGAAATCCCTCCACTTT.

V is TRBV2 and J is TRBJ1-5, with D unresolved. Trimming took off 6 bases at V and 3 bases at J, with 9 bases between the two ends. This CDR3 contains 13 residues. Germline V gene lookup returns CDR1 SNHLY and CDR2 FYNNEI. DNA for the CDR3: TGTGCCAGCAGGTGGCAGAACAATCAGCCCCAGCATTTT. Amino acid sequence: CASRWQNNQPQHF.

This clonotype was recorded only once. The chain employs TRBV19 and TRBJ2-4, with 9 bases aligning to TRBD2. This CDR3 has 18 residues. CDR1 LNHDA and CDR2 SQIVND come from the germline V gene (reference sequence). The ends lost 3 bases at V and 1 base at J; junction bases unmatched: 10. DNA of the CDR3: TGTGCCAGTAGTATTGGGGTAGCGGGAGTGGCGGCCAAAAACATTCAGTACTTC. This gives the protein CASSIGVAGVAAKNIQYF.

This rearrangement joins TRBV7-8 to TRBJ2-2, with 7 bases that match TRBD1. Germline assignment: CDR1 SGHVS and CDR2 FQNEAQ. CDR3 size: 14 residues. V shed 5 bases and J 6 bases; nucleotides not matched to a gene: 6. CDR3 loop: CASSRDSKSGELFF. The CDR3 region has the DNA TGTGCCAGCAGCCGGGACAGCAAGTCCGGGGAGCTGTTTTTT.

This clonotype has ten or more counts. This chain joins TRBV28 and TRBJ2-3, with 7 nucleotides matching TRBD1. Trimming at V came to 7 bases and at J to 3 bases, leaving 4 bases not matched to a gene. The CDR3 length is 13 residues. CDR1 and CDR2 from the germline V gene are MDHEN and SYDVKM. The CDR3 protein is CASNRQGTDTQYF. As DNA, the CDR3 is TGTGCCAGCAACAGACAGGGAACAGATACGCAGTATTTT.

This chain connects TRBV20-1 to TRBJ2-3; D assignment may be TRBD1 or TRBD2 (5 bases each). Germline CDR1 and CDR2: DFQATT and SNEGSKA (reference sequence). The CDR3 covers 15 residues. With 2 bases removed from V and 0 bases from J, the gap between germline ends came to 12 bases. The CDR3 spells CSARNGTFSTDTQYF. The DNA of the CDR3 is TGCAGTGCTAGAAACGGGACCTTCAGCACAGATACGCAGTATTTT.

This clonotype has only a few counts. CDR3 loop: CASSLSGRAAEQYF. The CDR3 nucleotides are TGTGCCAGCAGCTTATCCGGCAGGGCGGCCGAGCAGTACTTC. This chain connects TRBV7-6 to TRBJ2-7; D possibly corresponds to TRBD1 (5 bases). The CDR3 spans 14 residues. The germline V and J ends were trimmed by 2 bases and 6 bases, with 14 bases remaining between them. CDR1 and CDR2 (germline): SGHVS, FNYEAQ.

This clonotype was counted only a few times. V and J are TRBV2 and TRBJ2-2; the match to TRBD2 covers 12 bases. Trimming removed 4 bases from V and 8 bases from J; junction bases left unmatched: 5. Germline values: CDR1 SNHLY, CDR2 FYNNEI. This CDR3 spans 15 amino acids. The CDR3 sequence: CASSGLAGVGGELFF. The CDR3 nucleotides are TGTGCCAGCAGTGGACTAGCGGGAGTTGGTGGGGAGCTGTTTTTT.

The chain is built from TRBV7-6 and TRBJ2-2, with 9 nucleotides matching TRBD2. Germline V gene sequence: CDR1 SGHVS, CDR2 FNYEAQ. The CDR3 length is 16 residues. The V segment lost 1 base and the J segment 7 bases; nucleotides outside the gene matches: 7. CDR3: CASSLVVAGDGGELFF. The CDR3 nucleotides are TGTGCCAGCAGCTTAGTGGTAGCGGGGGACGGCGGGGAGCTGTTTTTT.

The V gene is TRBV25-1, the J gene TRBJ2-3, with a weak D call TRBD2 (5 bases). The CDR3 runs 16 residues. The V and J ends lost 4 bases and 3 bases respectively, with 17 bases between them. Germline CDR1 is MGHDK and CDR2 is SYGVNS. The DNA for the CDR3 is TGTGCCAGCAGTGTAGGGAGTTCCCGAGGGACAGATACGCAGTATTTT. It yields the protein CASSVGSSRGTDTQYF. Drawing the rest from reference TRBV25-1 and TRBJ2-3, the complete variable domain is EADIYQTPRYLVIGTGKKITLECSQTMGHDKMYWYQQDPGMELHLIHYSYGVNSTEKGDLSSESTVSRIRTEHFPLTLESARPSHTSQYLCASSVGSSRGTDTQYFGPGTRLTVL.

This chain connects TRBV6-5 to TRBJ2-3, with 9 bases lining up with TRBD2. The J segment lost 2 bases and the V segment lost 0 bases, leaving 6 bases of the junction unmatched. The CDR3 contains 17 residues. Germline values: CDR1 MNHEY, CDR2 SVGAGI. CDR3 in amino acids: CASSYSTGGGATDTQYF. CDR3 nucleotides: TGTGCCAGCAGTTACTCGACTGGCGGGGGGGCCACAGATACGCAGTATTTT.

This clonotype came up a few times. The J gene is TRBJ2-1, the V gene TRBV20-1, with TRBD2 matching over 9 bases. V shed 3 bases and J 3 bases; nucleotides not matched to a gene: 6. CDR1 is DFQATT, CDR2 SNEGSKA, per germline (reference sequence). This CDR3 is 15 amino acids long. The CDR3 is CSARDSGGHYNEQFF. The CDR3 DNA reads TGCAGTGCTAGGGATAGCGGGGGACACTACAATGAGCAGTTCTTC.

The chain employs TRBV7-2 and TRBJ2-7; 7 nucleotides line up with TRBD2. The trim removed 4 bases at V and 1 base at J, leaving 7 bases unmatched. Germline V lookup: CDR1 SGHTA, CDR2 FQGNSA. There are 15 residues in the CDR3. The DNA of the CDR3 is TGTGCCAGCAGCTGGGAGCGGGGTGGTTCCTACGAGCAGTACTTC. Residues: CASSWERGGSYEQYF.

This clonotype was recorded a few times. The chain employs TRBV5-1 and TRBJ2-7; D is undetermined. In germline, CDR1 is SGHRS, CDR2 YFSETQ. The CDR3 spans 14 residues. The germline V and J ends were trimmed by 0 bases and 6 bases, with 13 bases remaining between them. CDR3 DNA sequence: TGCGCCAGCAGCTTGGTGGCCCCGAGAGGCGAGCAGTACTTC. Its protein is CASSLVAPRGEQYF.

V is TRBV7-3 and J is TRBJ1-1; D is undetermined. The CDR3 runs 15 residues. Trimming cost V 1 base and J 1 base, with 10 bases left between them. CDR1 and CDR2 (germline): SGHTA, FQGTGA. CDR3 loop: CASSLIPGRNTEAFF. The CDR3 DNA reads TGTGCCAGCAGCTTAATCCCCGGGAGGAACACTGAAGCTTTCTTT.

The chain uses TRBV6-5 and TRBJ2-3; no definite D call. Germline CDR1 and CDR2: MNHEY and SVGAGI. The CDR3 spans 11 residues. The V end was cut by 2 bases, the J end by 8 bases, with 5 bases between. The CDR3: CASSYDGTQYF. CDR3 nucleotides: TGTGCCAGCAGTTACGACGGTACGCAGTATTTT.

The chain is built from TRBV12-3 or TRBV12-4 and TRBJ1-1, with TRBD1 matching over 8 bases. V was clipped by 7 bases and J by 6 bases; unmatched bases: 10. The CDR3 has 14 residues. CDR3 bases: TGTGCCAGCACCAGACAGGGGCGAATGGCTGAAGCTTTCTTT. Translated, it gives CASTRQGRMAEAFF.

This rearrangement joins TRBV15 to TRBJ1-1; maybe TRBD1 (6 bases). V was shortened by 6 bases and J by 1 base, with 9 bases between the two germline ends. Germline V gives CDR1 LNHNV, CDR2 YYDKDF (reference sequence). The length of the CDR3 is 13 residues. The CDR3: CATRDSSNTEAFF. DNA of the CDR3: TGTGCCACCAGGGACAGCTCGAACACTGAAGCTTTCTTT.

The V and J genes are TRBV5-1 and TRBJ2-1; perhaps TRBD2 as D (6 bases). V shed 3 bases and J shed 15 bases, with 16 bases lying between them. The germline gives CDR1 SGHRS, CDR2 YFSETQ. This CDR3 has 12 amino acids. The chain's CDR3 is CASSWSSGRRFF. Written as DNA, the CDR3 is TGCGCCAGCAGCTGGTCCTCGGGGAGGCGGTTCTTC.

Only a few counts were recorded for this clonotype. The chain recombines TRBV12-3 or TRBV12-4 with TRBJ2-7; D perhaps matches TRBD1 (6 bases). V was clipped by 8 bases and J by 3 bases, with 11 bases between them. This CDR3 is built from 12 residues. As DNA, the CDR3 is TGTGCCAGCGGCCCAGGGGTCTACGAGCAGTACTTC. Translation gives CASGPGVYEQYF.

This clonotype was found many times. The chain employs TRBV2 and TRBJ2-6, with D uncertain. The V end was cut by 2 bases, the J end by 3 bases, with 2 bases between. Germline CDR1 and CDR2: SNHLY and FYNNEI. The CDR3 extends over 13 amino acids. In DNA form, the CDR3 reads TGTGCCAGCAGTGAAAGTGGGGCCAACGTCCTGACTTTC. Residues: CASSESGANVLTF.

This clonotype appeared a few times. The CDR3 loop reads CSARGGDSNNSPLHF. CDR3 sequence (DNA): TGCAGTGCTAGGGGGGGGGATTCTAATAATTCACCCCTCCACTTT. The chain combines TRBV20-1 with TRBJ1-6; maybe TRBD1 (5 bases). This CDR3 spans 15 amino acids. The germline V gene has CDR1 DFQATT and CDR2 SNEGSKA (reference sequence). V was trimmed by 3 bases and J by 5 bases, leaving 14 bases between them.

In its sample, this clonotype was seen a few times. The J gene is TRBJ2-1, the V gene TRBV24-1, with a weak D call TRBD2 (6 bases). CDR1 and CDR2 (germline): KGHDR, SFDVKD. Trimming pared 3 bases from V and 6 bases from J, leaving 14 bases between. CDR3 length: 15 residues. The CDR3 DNA is TGTGCCACCAGTGATCCCCGGGGGAGCCCCAATGAGCAGTTCTTC. Translated: CATSDPRGSPNEQFF.

This clonotype was observed a handful of times. CDR3 in amino acids: CSATQGGNSEKLFF. DNA for the CDR3: TGCAGTGCAACTCAGGGGGGCAATAGTGAAAAACTGTTTTTT. The chain combines TRBV20-1 with TRBJ1-4; TRBD1 aligns across 7 bases. J was trimmed by 7 bases and V by 6 bases; bases with no gene match: 11. Germline lookup yields CDR1 DFQATT and CDR2 SNEGSKA (reference sequence). This CDR3 has 14 residues.